These 14 T cell receptor beta chains came from one sample sequenced in a study of T cells in localized non-small cell lung cancer. TCRdb's table, derived via immunoSEQ multiplex PCR, lists solely in-frame clones and lacks some. Of roughly 1,700 clones in the sample, approximately 25% are singletons; the top ten hold roughly 17%. Sequencing was performed on normal lung tissue next to the tumor, taken before any cancer treatment. These receptors originate from a female donor older than 55 with stage II lung adenocarcinoma.

This clone rates as medium-sized. The rearrangement uses TRBV6-8 and TRBJ1-5, with 12 bases identical to TRBD1. The CDR3 contains 16 residues. Per germline, CDR1 MNHGY and CDR2 SAAAGT. V dropped 5 bases and J dropped 6; count of bases not matched to a gene: 8. CDR3 amino acids: CASSRGTGGLIQPQHF. The CDR3 bases are TGTGCCAGCAGTCGGGGGACAGGGGGCCTCATTCAGCCCCAGCATTTT.

In its sample, this clone was seen a few times. V and J are TRBV19 and TRBJ2-7, with 9 bases lining up with TRBD2. The germline CDR1 and CDR2 sequences are LNHDA and SQIVND (reference sequence). The CDR3 totals 15 residues. V shed 6 bases, J shed 5 bases, and the junction held 11 bases outside the gene matches. CDR3 in amino acids: CASSHPGTSSHEQYF. CDR3 nucleotides: TGTGCCAGTAGCCACCCCGGGACTAGCTCGCACGAGCAGTACTTC. Based on the CDR3 plus reference TRBV19 and TRBJ2-7, the full variable domain is DGGITQSPKYLFRKEGQNVTLSCEQNLNHDAMYWYRQDPGQGLRLIYYSQIVNDFQKGDIAEGYSVSREKKESFPLTVTSAQKNPTAFYLCASSHPGTSSHEQYFGPGTRLTVT.

The chain combines TRBV18 with TRBJ2-5, with TRBD1 as a possible D gene (6 bases). V was trimmed by 2 bases and J by 2 bases, leaving 9 bases between them. Per the germline V gene, CDR1 is KGHSH and CDR2 is LQKENI. The CDR3 has 14 amino acids. CDR3 in DNA: TGTGCCAGCTCACCAGGGACACTACAAGAGACCCAGTACTTC. Its translation: CASSPGTLQETQYF.

The chain combines TRBV11-3 with TRBJ2-5; D unclear. The CDR3 sequence is 14 residues long. The ends were cut back, 2 bases at V and 5 bases at J, with 12 bases in the middle. Germline lookup yields CDR1 SGHNT and CDR2 YENEEA. CDR3 bases: TGTGCCAGCAGCTTAAAACACTCTGGGGAGACCCAGTACTTC. This gives the protein CASSLKHSGETQYF.

A few counts support this clone. The chain has TRBV19 and TRBJ1-1; D unresolved. In germline, CDR1 is LNHDA, CDR2 SQIVND (reference sequence). This CDR3 has 11 residues. V was clipped by 5 bases and J by 6 bases, with 7 bases between them. The CDR3 nucleotides read TGTGCCAGTAGTTCTGGGTCTGAAGCTTTCTTT. It is translated as CASSSGSEAFF.

The rearrangement joins TRBV11-3 to TRBJ1-2; D uncertain. The CDR3 sequence is 15 residues long. Trimming took off 1 base at V and 5 bases at J, with 14 bases between the two ends. Germline V lookup: CDR1 SGHNT, CDR2 YENEEA. CDR3 region: CASSLVPAGPYGYTF. The DNA for the CDR3 is TGTGCCAGCAGCTTAGTTCCGGCAGGACCTTATGGCTACACCTTC.

The chain joins TRBV6-8 to TRBJ2-2, with TRBD1 matching over 10 bases. Per germline, CDR1 MNHGY and CDR2 SAAAGT. After removal of 5 bases from V and 6 bases from J, the junction contained 6 bases not matched to a gene. There are 15 residues in the CDR3. CDR3 protein: CASSTGTGVSGELFF. CDR3 bases: TGTGCCAGCAGTACCGGGACAGGGGTTTCCGGGGAGCTGTTTTTT.

The rearrangement links TRBV2 to TRBJ2-7; a weak D match, TRBD1 (7 bases). With 5 bases removed from V and 4 bases from J, the gap between germline ends came to 15 bases. The CDR3 has 14 amino acids. CDR1 SNHLY and CDR2 FYNNEI come from the germline V gene. CDR3 bases: TGTGCCAGCAGTTCCGCGCAGGGGGGTTACGAGCAGTACTTC. Residues: CASSSAQGGYEQYF.

This clone was counted only a few times. The V call is TRBV11-3, the J call TRBJ2-3, with TRBD2 matching 9 bases. The germline V gene has CDR1 SGHNT and CDR2 YENEEA. The ends lost 3 bases at V and 1 base at J; junction bases unmatched: 8. The CDR3 sequence is 17 residues long. For the CDR3, the DNA is TGTGCCAGCAGCTTGGCCGGAGCGGGAGGTGGCACAGATACGCAGTATTTT. This sequence encodes CASSLAGAGGGTDTQYF.

This rearrangement joins TRBV19 to TRBJ2-2; D uncertain. CDR1 is LNHDA and CDR2 is SQIVND in the germline V gene (reference sequence). The V end was cut by 6 bases, the J end by 3 bases, with 14 bases between. The CDR3 totals 15 residues. The CDR3 loop is CASSPPHTDTGELFF. CDR3 coding DNA: TGTGCCAGTAGCCCCCCCCACACCGACACCGGGGAGCTGTTTTTT.

This chain joins TRBV19 and TRBJ2-1; no definite D call. V shed 3 bases and J shed 0 bases, with 9 bases lying between them. Germline loops: CDR1 LNHDA, CDR2 SQIVND (reference sequence). There are 15 residues in the CDR3. The CDR3 spells CASSMADLSYNEQFF. The CDR3 nucleotides are TGTGCCAGTAGTATGGCGGACCTCTCCTACAATGAGCAGTTCTTC. The full variable domain, in which reference TRBV19 and TRBJ2-1 provide the parts outside the CDR3, is DGGITQSPKYLFRKEGQNVTLSCEQNLNHDAMYWYRQDPGQGLRLIYYSQIVNDFQKGDIAEGYSVSREKKESFPLTVTSAQKNPTAFYLCASSMADLSYNEQFFGPGTRLTVL.

By frequency in the sample, this clone is large. The CDR3: CASSRPGTSGYEQYF. In DNA form, the CDR3 reads TGTGCCAGCAGCCGTCCCGGGACTAGCGGCTACGAGCAGTACTTC. This chain connects TRBV11-3 to TRBJ2-7; 11 nucleotides match TRBD2. Per the germline V gene, CDR1 is SGHNT and CDR2 is YENEEA. J lost 3 bases, V lost 5 bases, and 6 bases had no gene match. The CDR3 totals 15 residues.

This chain joins TRBV6-7 and TRBJ1-3; D possibly corresponds to TRBD1 (5 bases). TRBV6-7 is labeled an ORF, and its function is uncertain. V lost 5 bases and J 2 bases, leaving 13 bases between the germline ends. The CDR3 sequence is 15 residues long. The CDR3 protein is CASSDVGEAGNTIYF. DNA of the CDR3: TGTGCCAGCAGTGATGTAGGGGAAGCTGGAAACACCATATATTTT.

The genes are TRBV6-8 and TRBJ1-1; 7 bases align to TRBD1. Germline values: CDR1 MNHGY, CDR2 SAAAGT. Trimming took 5 bases from V and 5 from J; bases not matched to a gene: 5. The CDR3 consists of 13 residues. In DNA form, the CDR3 reads TGTGCCAGCAGTGAGCGACAGGGAACTGAAGCTTTCTTT. Its translation: CASSERQGTEAFF.